These T cell receptor beta chains were read from a single sample in a study of CD8 T cells in ankylosing spondylitis. One entry per CDR3 protein, called by TCRdb with MiXCR from the 5' RACE reads. The table has 250,000 to 400,000 distinct CDR3 sequences, around a tenth seen once. The sequencing sample was made of blood, either unsorted or a sorted T cell fraction (not recorded which). The receptors were sampled from a female donor with ankylosing spondylitis or in good health (not recorded which). The CDR3 runs from the conserved cysteine through the conserved F or W. The order of the fields is J gene, V gene, clone size, D gene, CDR3 protein, CDR3 DNA. The D gene is left open where the match is weak. The size field is filled for only some rows; it gives once, few, many or a size class.

j_gene: TRBJ2-7; v_gene: TRBV15; abundance: -; d_gene: -; CDR3aa: CATSRDRGTYEQYF; CDR3nt: TGTGCCACCAGCAGAGATAGAGGGACCTACGAGCAGTACTTC
j_gene: TRBJ1-5; v_gene: TRBV6-1; abundance: many; d_gene: -; CDR3aa: CASSERGGGQPQHF; CDR3nt: TGTGCCAGCAGTGAACGGGGGGGTGGTCAGCCCCAGCATTTT
j_gene: TRBJ2-3; v_gene: TRBV2; abundance: -; d_gene: TRBD2; CDR3aa: CASEHRGRARADTQYF; CDR3nt: TGTGCCAGCGAACACCGCGGGAGGGCTCGGGCAGATACGCAGTATTTT
j_gene: TRBJ1-1; v_gene: TRBV20-1; abundance: many; d_gene: -; CDR3aa: CSASPTGTHTEAFF; CDR3nt: TGCAGTGCTAGCCCCACCGGGACTCACACTGAAGCTTTCTTT
j_gene: TRBJ2-7; v_gene: TRBV12-3/TRBV12-4; abundance: many; d_gene: TRBD2; CDR3aa: CASSPTSASYEQYF; CDR3nt: TGTGCCAGCAGCCCGACTAGCGCGTCCTACGAGCAGTACTTC
j_gene: TRBJ2-7; v_gene: TRBV6-1; abundance: -; d_gene: TRBD2; CDR3aa: CASSRTTLAGENEQYF; CDR3nt: TGTGCCAGCAGCCGGACCACTCTAGCGGGGGAGAACGAGCAGTACTTC
j_gene: TRBJ2-4; v_gene: TRBV27; abundance: few; d_gene: -; CDR3aa: CASSLGRGAKNIQYF; CDR3nt: TGTGCCAGCAGTTTAGGTCGGGGGGCCAAAAACATTCAGTACTTC
j_gene: TRBJ2-3; v_gene: TRBV29-1; abundance: many; d_gene: -; CDR3aa: CSAPKAHTDTQYF; CDR3nt: TGCAGCGCCCCAAAGGCGCACACAGATACGCAGTATTTT
j_gene: TRBJ2-1; v_gene: TRBV5-1; abundance: -; d_gene: -; CDR3aa: CASSLRDMTAYNEQFF; CDR3nt: TGCGCCAGCAGCCTCCGGGACATGACCGCTTACAATGAGCAGTTCTTC
j_gene: TRBJ2-1; v_gene: TRBV7-2; abundance: few; d_gene: TRBD1; CDR3aa: CASSLFRDRGRDEQFF; CDR3nt: TGTGCCAGCAGCTTATTCCGGGACAGGGGACGCGATGAGCAGTTCTTC
j_gene: TRBJ1-1; v_gene: TRBV28; abundance: -; d_gene: TRBD1; CDR3aa: CASSLRDRGPFEAFF; CDR3nt: TGTGCCAGCAGTTTAAGGGACAGGGGGCCATTTGAAGCTTTCTTT
j_gene: TRBJ2-3; v_gene: TRBV5-1; abundance: few; d_gene: TRBD1; CDR3aa: CATQGQGVADTQYF; CDR3nt: TGCGCCACCCAAGGACAGGGGGTGGCAGATACGCAGTATTTT
j_gene: TRBJ2-2; v_gene: TRBV7-8; abundance: -; d_gene: -; CDR3aa: CASSYRTVTNTGELFF; CDR3nt: TGTGCCAGCAGCTATAGGACAGTTACGAACACCGGGGAGCTGTTTTTT
j_gene: TRBJ2-7; v_gene: TRBV12-3/TRBV12-4; abundance: many; d_gene: -; CDR3aa: CASSLRLAGEQYF; CDR3nt: TGTGCCAGCAGTTTGCGTCTAGCCGGCGAGCAGTACTTC
j_gene: TRBJ2-3; v_gene: TRBV5-1; abundance: many; d_gene: -; CDR3aa: CASSLSAITDTQYF; CDR3nt: TGCGCCAGCAGCTTGAGCGCAATCACAGATACGCAGTATTTT
j_gene: TRBJ1-4; v_gene: TRBV30; abundance: -; d_gene: -; CDR3aa: CAWSVGSVYATNEKLFF; CDR3nt: TGTGCCTGGAGTGTCGGATCCGTATATGCAACTAATGAAAAACTGTTTTTT
j_gene: TRBJ2-7; v_gene: TRBV10-3; abundance: many; d_gene: -; CDR3aa: CAISDPYEQYF; CDR3nt: TGTGCCATCAGTGACCCATACGAGCAGTACTTC
j_gene: TRBJ1-1; v_gene: TRBV5-1; abundance: many; d_gene: -; CDR3aa: CASEAQGGTEAFF; CDR3nt: TGCGCCAGCGAAGCCCAGGGAGGTACTGAAGCTTTCTTT
j_gene: TRBJ2-3; v_gene: TRBV25-1; abundance: many; d_gene: TRBD2; CDR3aa: CASSEGGAGSRDTQYF; CDR3nt: TGTGCCAGCAGTGAGGGAGGGGCCGGTAGTAGAGATACGCAGTATTTT
j_gene: TRBJ2-2; v_gene: TRBV5-1; abundance: many; d_gene: -; CDR3aa: CASSLGQVENTGELFF; CDR3nt: TGCGCCAGCAGCTTGGGACAGGTAGAGAACACCGGGGAGCTGTTTTTT
j_gene: TRBJ2-1; v_gene: TRBV12-3/TRBV12-4; abundance: many; d_gene: -; CDR3aa: CASSPPPDRLSYNEQFF; CDR3nt: TGTGCCAGCAGCCCACCCCCAGACCGTCTCTCCTACAATGAGCAGTTCTTC
j_gene: TRBJ1-4; v_gene: TRBV7-8; abundance: few; d_gene: -; CDR3aa: CAIAGRTNEKLFF; CDR3nt: TGTGCCATCGCAGGGCGTACTAATGAAAAACTGTTTTTT
j_gene: TRBJ1-4; v_gene: TRBV7-9; abundance: many; d_gene: -; CDR3aa: CASSLVGEGEKLFF; CDR3nt: TGTGCCAGCAGCTTAGTCGGCGAGGGTGAAAAACTGTTTTTT
j_gene: TRBJ1-5; v_gene: TRBV5-1; abundance: many; d_gene: TRBD1; CDR3aa: CASSGDRQGAGQPQHF; CDR3nt: TGCGCCAGCAGCGGAGATAGACAGGGAGCTGGACAGCCCCAGCATTTT
j_gene: TRBJ2-7; v_gene: TRBV10-2; abundance: many; d_gene: -; CDR3aa: CASSETRYEQYF; CDR3nt: TGCGCCAGCAGTGAAACGAGGTACGAGCAGTACTTC
j_gene: TRBJ2-2; v_gene: TRBV5-1; abundance: -; d_gene: -; CDR3aa: CASSLVAAAAGELFF; CDR3nt: TGCGCCAGCAGCTTGGTGGCAGCCGCGGCCGGGGAGCTGTTTTTT
j_gene: TRBJ2-2; v_gene: TRBV7-8; abundance: many; d_gene: TRBD1; CDR3aa: CASSLWIAGTGRTGELFF; CDR3nt: TGTGCCAGCAGCTTATGGATTGCCGGGACAGGTCGCACCGGGGAGCTGTTTTTT
j_gene: TRBJ2-3; v_gene: TRBV9; abundance: many; d_gene: -; CDR3aa: CASSPRPDTQYF; CDR3nt: TGTGCCAGCAGCCCGCGGCCAGATACGCAGTATTTT
j_gene: TRBJ1-1; v_gene: TRBV20-1; abundance: many; d_gene: -; CDR3aa: CSATQGRGSEAFF; CDR3nt: TGCAGTGCTACCCAGGGGAGGGGGTCTGAAGCTTTCTTT
j_gene: TRBJ2-2; v_gene: TRBV11-2; abundance: few; d_gene: TRBD1; CDR3aa: CASRAGTGMTGELFF; CDR3nt: TGTGCCAGCAGGGCCGGGACAGGGATGACCGGGGAGCTGTTTTTT
j_gene: TRBJ2-1; v_gene: TRBV9; abundance: many; d_gene: -; CDR3aa: CASSVGRGASYEQFF; CDR3nt: TGTGCCAGCAGCGTAGGACGGGGCGCTAGTTATGAGCAGTTCTTC
j_gene: TRBJ2-3; v_gene: TRBV5-1; abundance: few; d_gene: TRBD1; CDR3aa: CASSFDGQGYADTQYF; CDR3nt: TGCGCCAGCAGCTTCGATGGACAGGGATATGCAGATACGCAGTATTTT
j_gene: TRBJ1-1; v_gene: TRBV6-5; abundance: -; d_gene: -; CDR3aa: CASSFAGQSAEAFF; CDR3nt: TGTGCCAGCAGTTTCGCCGGGCAGAGCGCTGAAGCTTTCTTT
j_gene: TRBJ2-5; v_gene: TRBV5-1; abundance: many; d_gene: TRBD1; CDR3aa: CASSSTGGSVRETQYF; CDR3nt: TGCGCCAGCAGCTCGACAGGGGGCTCTGTAAGAGAGACCCAGTACTTC
j_gene: TRBJ1-5; v_gene: TRBV6-5; abundance: many; d_gene: -; CDR3aa: CASSYRRNQPQHF; CDR3nt: TGTGCCAGCAGTTATCGACGGAATCAGCCCCAGCATTTT
j_gene: TRBJ1-5; v_gene: TRBV6-2/TRBV6-3; abundance: few; d_gene: TRBD1; CDR3aa: CASRLSGGVSQPQHF; CDR3nt: TGTGCCAGCAGATTATCAGGGGGCGTTAGTCAGCCCCAGCATTTT
j_gene: TRBJ2-1; v_gene: TRBV5-1; abundance: many; d_gene: TRBD2; CDR3aa: CASSFSGSPNNEQFF; CDR3nt: TGCGCCAGCAGTTTTAGCGGGAGCCCAAACAATGAGCAGTTCTTC
j_gene: TRBJ2-1; v_gene: TRBV9; abundance: many; d_gene: TRBD2; CDR3aa: CASSVVAGGFNEQFF; CDR3nt: TGTGCCAGCAGCGTAGTAGCGGGGGGCTTTAATGAGCAGTTCTTC
j_gene: TRBJ2-3; v_gene: TRBV20-1; abundance: many; d_gene: -; CDR3aa: CSARTVAASTTYTDTQYF; CDR3nt: TGCAGTGCTAGAACCGTCGCGGCCTCCACCACGTATACAGATACGCAGTATTTT
j_gene: TRBJ1-2; v_gene: TRBV6-2/TRBV6-3; abundance: many; d_gene: -; CDR3aa: CASSTPGRNYGYTF; CDR3nt: TGTGCCAGCAGTACCCCCGGCAGAAACTATGGCTACACCTTC
j_gene: TRBJ2-5; v_gene: TRBV10-3; abundance: many; d_gene: TRBD1; CDR3aa: CAISGGTGEETQYF; CDR3nt: TGTGCCATCAGTGGTGGGACAGGGGAAGAGACCCAGTACTTC
j_gene: TRBJ2-3; v_gene: TRBV4-1; abundance: few; d_gene: TRBD2; CDR3aa: CASSQVGGGTTDTQYF; CDR3nt: TGCGCCAGCAGCCAAGTTGGCGGGGGGACCACAGATACGCAGTATTTT